These T cell receptor beta chains were read from a single sample in a study of Ad26.COV2.S vaccination and SARS-CoV-2 variants. Only in-frame clones appear in the TCRdb table, and some are missing; sequencing was by immunoSEQ multiplex PCR. The table records 500,000 or so clones, around 88% of them present only once. The sequencing used peripheral blood, collected in a trial of Ad26.COV2.S vaccine versus placebo. The receptor set was obtained from a person aged 18-60 years who received the Ad26.COV2.S COVID-19 vaccine or a placebo. Both conserved end residues are part of each CDR3. The D gene is left open where the match is weak.

>TRBJ2-1|-|TRBV6-5
TGTGCCAGCAGCCCCGAGGGATACAATGAGCAGTTCTTC
CASSPEGYNEQFF
>TRBJ1-5|-|TRBV7-3
TGTGCCAGCAGTCATAACCGGGACGGAATAAACCCCCAGCATTTT
CASSHNRDGINPQHF
>TRBJ1-3|-|TRBV7-2
TGTGCCAGCAGTCCAGGCTCTGGAAACACCATATATTTT
CASSPGSGNTIYF
>TRBJ1-2|TRBD1|TRBV7-9
TGTGCCAGCAGCTTAGGCTCGACAGGGGGCGCCTATGGCTACACCTTC
CASSLGSTGGAYGYTF
>TRBJ1-2|-|TRBV6-5
TGTGCCAGCAGCCCAAGCGCAAGAGTCGGGGGCTACACCTTC
CASSPSARVGGYTF
>TRBJ2-6|-|TRBV15
TGTGCCACCAGCAGAGCTGGGGCCAACGTCCTGACTTTC
CATSRAGANVLTF
>TRBJ2-2|TRBD2|TRBV3-1/TRBV3-2
TGTGCCAGCAGCCAAGTACCCGGGAGGGAGCCTAGGGGGGAGCTGTTTTTT
CASSQVPGREPRGELFF
>TRBJ1-6|TRBD1|TRBV27
TGTGCCAGCAGGACAGGGGTGGCTTCACCCCTCCACTTT
CASRTGVASPLHF
>TRBJ2-2|-|TRBV5-1
TGCGCCAGCAGCCCGGACAGATTCACCGGGGAGCTGTTTTTT
CASSPDRFTGELFF
>TRBJ2-5|TRBD2|TRBV19
TGTGCCAGCGCGGGAGGGAGGGCAGAGACCCAGTACTTC
CASAGGRAETQYF
>TRBJ1-6|-|TRBV28
TGTGCCAGCAGTCAGGGTCCGACTGGGAATTCACCCCTCCACTTT
CASSQGPTGNSPLHF
>TRBJ2-1|TRBD2|TRBV2
TGTGCCAGCGGGACTAGCGCGAGCTCCTACAATGAGCAGTTCTTC
CASGTSASSYNEQFF
>TRBJ1-2|-|TRBV27
TGTGCCAGCAGCGTTATGTGGGGGACTGGGGGTGGCTACACCTTC
CASSVMWGTGGGYTF
>TRBJ2-2|TRBD2|TRBV25-1
TGTGCCAGCAGTGAATTTGGTAGCGGGAGGATCACCGGGGAGCTGTTTTTT
CASSEFGSGRITGELFF